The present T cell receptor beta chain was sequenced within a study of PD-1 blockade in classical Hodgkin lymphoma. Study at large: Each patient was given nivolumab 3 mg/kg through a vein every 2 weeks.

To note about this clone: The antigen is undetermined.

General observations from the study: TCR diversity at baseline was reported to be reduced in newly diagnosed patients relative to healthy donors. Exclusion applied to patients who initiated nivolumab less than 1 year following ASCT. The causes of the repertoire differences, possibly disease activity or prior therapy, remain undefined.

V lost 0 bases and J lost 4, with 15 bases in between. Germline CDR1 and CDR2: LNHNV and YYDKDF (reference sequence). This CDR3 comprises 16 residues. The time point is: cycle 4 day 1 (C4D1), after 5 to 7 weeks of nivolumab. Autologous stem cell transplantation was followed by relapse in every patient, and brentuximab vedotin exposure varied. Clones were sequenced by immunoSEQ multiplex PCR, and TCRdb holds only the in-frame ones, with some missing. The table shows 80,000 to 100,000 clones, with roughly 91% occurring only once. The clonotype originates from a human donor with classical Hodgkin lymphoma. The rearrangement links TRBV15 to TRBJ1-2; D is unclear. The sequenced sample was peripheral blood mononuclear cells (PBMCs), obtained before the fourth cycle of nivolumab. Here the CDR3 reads CATSREPPRHAYGYTF. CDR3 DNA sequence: TGTGCCACCAGCAGAGAACCCCCGCGCCACGCCTATGGCTACACCTTC.